The sequence of this T cell receptor (beta chain) was determined in a study of T cells in tuberculosis. About the study: The T cells targeted glucose monomycolate, a mycobacterial lipid, via CD1B.

Thawed, overnight-rested PBMC were stained with GMM-loaded CD1B tetramer, viability dye and anti-CD3, then sorted. The CD1B tetramers carried C32 glucose monomycolate purified from Rhodococcus equi. This CDR3 comprises 14 residues. Trimming left V 1 base short and J 2 bases short, with 8 bases between. Germline V gene lookup returns CDR1 SGHVS and CDR2 FQNEAQ. This table comes from immunoSEQ multiplex PCR, and its TCRdb copy is limited to in-frame clones, with some not included. Found here are about 88,000 clones, roughly 93% of them singletons; the top ten hold 1.5% to 2%. The sequence came from an adult woman with latent tuberculosis. The chain recombines TRBV7-8 with TRBJ1-1; D is uncertain. Sequencing used CD1b-GMM tetramer-negative cells sorted from PBMCs. The CDR3 DNA is TGTGCCAGCAGCTTAGGGGCCGGAAACACTGAAGCTTTCTTT. Translated: CASSLGAGNTEAFF.